This TCR beta chain comes out of a study of OX40 agonist ivuxolimab in advanced cancers. Systemic immunosuppression or a history of autoimmune disease excluded patients. Profiled with immunoSEQ multiplex PCR; TCRdb holds only in-frame clones, not every one. The top ten hold around 1.1% of the sample, which has roughly 76,000 clones, about 79% seen once. Germline-derived CDR1 and CDR2 are SNHLY and FYNNEI. The CDR3 length is 11 residues. V dropped 3 bases and J dropped 5 bases, with 4 bases sitting between them. This TCR came from an adult with an advanced solid tumor such as melanoma, head and neck, liver or kidney cancer. The sequenced sample was CD4+ or CD8+ T cells sorted from blood, obtained in a trial of the OX40 agonist ivuxolimab. This chain joins TRBV2 and TRBJ2-5, with no clear D. The CDR3 sequence: CASSEEETQYF. The CDR3 DNA follows: TGTGCCAGCAGTGAGGAGGAGACCCAGTACTTC.